A selection of T cell receptor beta chains follows, all from one sample in a study of T cells in Graves' hyperthyroidism and ophthalmopathy. TCRdb recomputed calls from the multiplex PCR reads with MiXCR, one row per CDR3 protein. The sample carries hundreds of thousands of distinct CDR3 sequences, about two fifths recorded once. The sequenced sample was blood. These receptors were taken from a man younger than 35 with Graves' hyperthyroidism. CDR3s include the opening cysteine and the closing phenylalanine or tryptophan. D genes are given only for firm matches. Where a row states a size, it is once, few, many or the class of an expanded clone; other rows omit it.

V	J	size	D	DNA	CDR3
TRBV13	TRBJ1-1	few	.	TGTGCCAGCGGCCGCCGGACAGCGAACACTGAAGCTTTCTTT	CASGRRTANTEAFF
TRBV14	TRBJ2-5	few	.	TGTGCCAGCAGCCAAGTCGGAGGGACAGAGACCCAGTACTTC	CASSQVGGTETQYF
TRBV12-3/TRBV12-4	TRBJ1-4	many	.	TGTGCCAGCAGGCGCGGGGAAAAACTGTTTTTT	CASRRGEKLFF
TRBV11-2	TRBJ2-7	.	.	TGTGCCAGCAGCTCCAACGGAGAGCAGTACTTC	CASSSNGEQYF
TRBV10-3	TRBJ1-1	.	.	TGTGCCATCAGTGAGAAGGGGCTTACTGAAGCTTTCTTT	CAISEKGLTEAFF
TRBV12-3/TRBV12-4	TRBJ1-1	few	.	TGTGCTAGTGGTTTGTCTACCGGCACTGAAGCTTTCTTT	CASGLSTGTEAFF
TRBV5-5	TRBJ1-2	few	.	TGTGCCAGCAGCTTATGGGGCGCCGGCTATGGCTACACCTTC	CASSLWGAGYGYTF
TRBV9	TRBJ1-1	few	.	TGTGCCAGCAGCGTTATGGGACACGAGAACACTGAAGCTTTCTTT	CASSVMGHENTEAFF
TRBV5-1	TRBJ2-5	.	.	TGCGCCAGCAGCTTGGAGTTGGGGCGAGAGACCCAGTACTTC	CASSLELGRETQYF
TRBV9	TRBJ2-7	many	.	TGTGCCAGCAGCCTCAGTGGAGGGGGCTCCTACGAGCAGTACTTC	CASSLSGGGSYEQYF
TRBV25-1	TRBJ1-4	many	.	TGTGCCAGCACCGGAGACAGGCGGAATGAAAAACTGTTTTTT	CASTGDRRNEKLFF
TRBV9	TRBJ1-5	.	.	TGTGCCAGCAGCGTAGGGACAGCGGAAGAGACCCAGCATTTT	CASSVGTAEETQHF
TRBV6-1	TRBJ2-5	.	.	TGTGCCACCTCACGAACTACTATGCAAGAGACCCAGTACTTC	CATSRTTMQETQYF
TRBV2	TRBJ2-1	.	TRBD2	TGTGCCAGCAGTGGCCTAGCGGGGAACAATGAGCAGTTCTTC	CASSGLAGNNEQFF
TRBV12-3/TRBV12-4	TRBJ2-6	.	.	TGTGCCAGCACCCTGGGGCCCGGGGCCAACGTCCTGACTTTC	CASTLGPGANVLTF
TRBV11-2	TRBJ2-7	.	.	TGTGCCAGCAGCTTAGAGGTCAGCTACCTTGTGGAGCAGTACTTC	CASSLEVSYLVEQYF
TRBV19	TRBJ2-7	few	.	TGTGCCAGTAGTATAGGTGCAGGGCTGAACGAGCAGTACTTC	CASSIGAGLNEQYF
TRBV10-2	TRBJ1-4	many	TRBD1	TGCGCCAGCAGGGATCTTGGACAGGCAACTAATGAAAAACTGTTTTTT	CASRDLGQATNEKLFF
TRBV7-9	TRBJ1-3	.	.	TGTGCCAGCAGCTTAGTGGTCTCGGGGTGGACCGGGACTGGAAACACCATATATTTT	CASSLVVSGWTGTGNTIYF
TRBV7-9	TRBJ2-7	.	.	TGTGCCAGCAGCTTAGTGGAGACAGGCCGCTACGAGCAGTACTTC	CASSLVETGRYEQYF
TRBV9	TRBJ2-2	.	TRBD2	TGTGCCAGCAGCGAAACTAGCGGGAGGCTAAGCGGGGAGCTGTTTTTT	CASSETSGRLSGELFF
TRBV7-8	TRBJ2-7	few	.	TGTGCCAGCACCTCCTTTGGGGGCTCCTACGAGCAGTACTTC	CASTSFGGSYEQYF
TRBV4-1	TRBJ1-5	.	.	TGCGCCAGCAGCCAAGAACCCTTGAATCAGCCCCAGCATTTT	CASSQEPLNQPQHF
TRBV7-9	TRBJ1-2	few	.	TGTGCCAGCAGCTTGAATCCCGACACTAACTATGGCTACACCTTC	CASSLNPDTNYGYTF
TRBV5-1	TRBJ2-5	.	.	TGCGCCAGCAGCTCCCTAGACAGGCAAGAGATCCAGTACTTC	CASSSLDRQEIQYF
TRBV2	TRBJ2-5	many	.	TGTGCCAGCAGAGGGAGTGAGACCCAGTACTTC	CASRGSETQYF
TRBV14	TRBJ2-5	few	.	TGTGCCAGCAGCGTTTGGGGATTGCAAGAGACCCAGTACTTC	CASSVWGLQETQYF
TRBV4-1	TRBJ1-5	.	TRBD1	TGTGCCAGCAGCCAAGATCTCACAGGGGCTAGCAATCAGCCCCAGCATTTT	CASSQDLTGASNQPQHF
TRBV13	TRBJ2-2	few	TRBD2	TGTGCCAGCAGCCCCGCCGGGACTAGCTATGACAGGGAGCTGTTTTTT	CASSPAGTSYDRELFF
TRBV14	TRBJ2-5	many	.	TGTGCCAGCAGCCAAGAACAAGGAAACCAAGAGACCCAGTACTTC	CASSQEQGNQETQYF
TRBV5-1	TRBJ2-2	.	.	TGCGCCAGCAACTTGGGCACAGGGTCTTTTCGCACCGGGGAGCTGTTTTTT	CASNLGTGSFRTGELFF
TRBV4-1	TRBJ1-5	.	TRBD1	TGCGCCAGCAGCCAAGACGGGACAGGGGGCAATCAGCCCCAGCATTTT	CASSQDGTGGNQPQHF
TRBV20-1	TRBJ2-7	few	.	TGCAGTGCTAGAGATAAGGGGGCGGGGTACGAGCAGTACTTC	CSARDKGAGYEQYF
TRBV25-1	TRBJ2-5	many	TRBD2	TGTGCCAGCAGTGTTTTCGGGGGGAAGACCCAGTACTTC	CASSVFGGKTQYF
TRBV7-3	TRBJ2-6	many	.	TGTGCCAGCAGCTTAAACCCTGGGGCCAACGTCCTGACTTTC	CASSLNPGANVLTF
TRBV9	TRBJ1-1	many	.	TGTGCCAGCAGCGTAGGGGTGGTTCGTGACACTGAAGCTTTCTTT	CASSVGVVRDTEAFF
TRBV25-1	TRBJ1-3	many	.	TGTGCCAGCAGTGAACGCTCTACAGGGTTCGGAAACACCATATATTTT	CASSERSTGFGNTIYF
TRBV2	TRBJ1-1	many	TRBD1	TGTGCCAGCGGGACAGGGGGAGTCGAAGCTTTCTTT	CASGTGGVEAFF
TRBV19	TRBJ1-1	few	.	TGTGCCAGTAGTAGCGTTGGGTCTGAAGCTTTCTTT	CASSSVGSEAFF
TRBV12-5	TRBJ2-5	.	.	TGTGCTAGTGGTCTACAGCTCCAAGAGACCCAGTACTTC	CASGLQLQETQYF
TRBV20-1	TRBJ1-4	many	.	TGCAGTGCTAGAGATTTTGGAGAAAAACTGTTTTTT	CSARDFGEKLFF
TRBV4-1	TRBJ2-5	.	.	TGCGCCAGCAGCCAATACAGGGAGGAGACCCAGTACTTC	CASSQYREETQYF
TRBV5-5	TRBJ1-1	.	.	TGTGCCAGCAGCTTGGCGTTGGCAGTCTCTGAAGCTTTCTTT	CASSLALAVSEAFF
TRBV20-1	TRBJ2-7	.	.	TGCAGTGCTAAGCCGAACGCCTACGAGCAGTACTTC	CSAKPNAYEQYF
TRBV7-2	TRBJ2-5	many	.	TGTGCCAGCAGCCCCGGACCGGGGGAGACCCAGTACTTC	CASSPGPGETQYF
TRBV7-9	TRBJ2-7	.	TRBD2	TGTGCCAGCAGCTTAGATGGCGGGGGAGGCGTCTACGAGCAGTACTTC	CASSLDGGGGVYEQYF
TRBV9	TRBJ2-5	.	TRBD2	TGTGCCAGCAGCGCACTAGCGGAAGGGGGAGAGACCCAGTACTTC	CASSALAEGGETQYF
TRBV10-3	TRBJ1-2	.	.	TGTGCCATCAGTGAGTCGAGGGGTTATGGCTACACCTTC	CAISESRGYGYTF
TRBV4-2	TRBJ2-7	.	.	TGTGCCAGCAGCCAGGAGGATTCCTACGAGCAGTACTTC	CASSQEDSYEQYF
TRBV4-1	TRBJ1-6	.	.	TGCGCCAGCAGCCGAAACACGGATTCACCCCTCCACTTT	CASSRNTDSPLHF
TRBV29-1	TRBJ1-2	.	.	TGCAGCGTCCCGCAGGCAGGGGCCTATGGCTACACCTTC	CSVPQAGAYGYTF
TRBV6-5	TRBJ1-1	few	.	TGTGCCAGCAGTCCCGCGTCAGGGATGAGTGAAGCTTTCTTT	CASSPASGMSEAFF
TRBV5-1	TRBJ2-5	.	.	TGCGCCAGCAGCTTGGAGGCAGGGCCTTCCCAAGAGACCCAGTACTTC	CASSLEAGPSQETQYF
TRBV7-2	TRBJ2-7	few	TRBD1	TGTGCCAGCAGCTTGATACCGGGACAGGGGGCCTACGAGCAGTACTTC	CASSLIPGQGAYEQYF
TRBV5-5	TRBJ2-7	.	.	TGTGCCAGCACCCACCCGACGGCCGGAGAGCAGTACTTC	CASTHPTAGEQYF
TRBV7-9	TRBJ2-5	few	TRBD2	TGTGCCAGCAGCTTAGGGAGCGGGAGCGGCCAAGAGACCCAGTACTTC	CASSLGSGSGQETQYF
TRBV6-5	TRBJ1-6	.	.	TGTGCCAGCAGTTACTCGAGTAGCGGCTCACCCCTCCACTTT	CASSYSSSGSPLHF
TRBV29-1	TRBJ2-5	many	.	TGCAGCGTTGCCCTCTGGGCGGACCCCCAAGAGACCCAGTACTTC	CSVALWADPQETQYF
TRBV12-3/TRBV12-4	TRBJ1-5	.	TRBD1	TGTGCCAGCAGTCTAGGGACAGTCCAAGAGACCCAGCATTTT	CASSLGTVQETQHF
TRBV20-1	TRBJ1-2	.	TRBD1	TGCAGTGCTACCCTCCCCAGGGGGTCGGGCTACACCTTC	CSATLPRGSGYTF